Listed here are 8 T cell receptor beta chains from one sample, sequenced in a study of CD8+ T cells in alopecia areata. Investigators isolated RNA and reverse transcribed it into cDNA to act as the sequencing template. The method was immunoSEQ multiplex PCR; TCRdb's version includes in-frame clones alone and lacks a portion of them. This table holds around 290,000 clones, about 62% found once. As for treatment: oral pan-JAK inhibitor, 5-10 mg twice daily. Sequencing was performed on CD4+ T cells sorted from blood, taken at week 24, from a patient treated with tofacitinib. The receptors here all came from a human donor with alopecia areata.

This sequence joins TRBV4-3 and TRBJ2-3, with a weak D call TRBD1 (5 bases). Between the trimmed V and J ends, which lost 0 bases and 2 bases, there was a span of 15 bases. CDR1 is LGHNA, CDR2 YSLEER, per germline. This CDR3 is 17 amino acids long. The CDR3 region has the DNA TGCGCCAGCAGCCAAGATACAGGTAGCCGAGTCACAGATACGCAGTATTTT. Encoded protein: CASSQDTGSRVTDTQYF.

This clone was detected a few times. The chain combines TRBV28 with TRBJ1-5, with TRBD1 matching over 10 bases. Losses at the gene ends were 6 bases for V and 2 bases for J; bases not matched to a gene: 13. The germline V gene encodes CDR1 MDHEN and CDR2 SYDVKM. The CDR3 is 18 residues long. CDR3 amino acids: CASRSGQGEKIGNQPQHF. CDR3 nucleotide sequence: TGTGCCAGCAGGAGTGGACAGGGGGAGAAGATTGGCAATCAGCCCCAGCATTTT.

The rearrangement joins TRBV18 to TRBJ2-7, with a tentative D call TRBD1 (5 bases). The germline V gene encodes CDR1 KGHSH and CDR2 LQKENI. Trimming took off 3 bases at V and 3 bases at J, with 15 bases between the two ends. There are 15 residues in the CDR3. As DNA, the CDR3 is TGTGCCAGCTCACCTAATATTGGGCAGGGCTACGAGCAGTACTTC. Translated, it gives CASSPNIGQGYEQYF.

This clone was detected a few times. The chain links TRBV2 to TRBJ2-7; 7 positions agree with TRBD1. The J segment lost 3 bases and the V segment lost 4 bases, leaving 0 bases of the junction unmatched. The CDR3 covers 12 residues. Germline V gene sequence: CDR1 SNHLY, CDR2 FYNNEI. As DNA, the CDR3 is TGTGCCAGCAGTGGACAGGGCTACGAGCAGTACTTC. It specifies CASSGQGYEQYF.

The V call is TRBV7-9, the J call TRBJ1-1, with a possible D match to TRBD1 (6 bases). The ends were cut back, 6 bases at V and 7 bases at J, with 18 bases in the middle. Germline-derived CDR1 and CDR2 are SEHNR and FQNEAQ (reference sequence). The CDR3 consists of 14 residues. The CDR3 reads CASRDTGNTLEAFF. CDR3 DNA sequence: TGTGCCAGCAGGGATACAGGGAACACCCTTGAAGCTTTCTTT.

This chain links TRBV28 with TRBJ2-1; D may be TRBD2 (5 bases). The CDR3 is 16 amino acids. Between the trimmed V and J ends, which lost 5 bases and 5 bases, there was a span of 19 bases. Germline CDR1 reads MDHEN; CDR2 reads SYDVKM. The CDR3 loop is CASSIGSHNWNNEQFF. The CDR3 bases are TGTGCCAGCAGTATTGGGAGTCATAATTGGAACAATGAGCAGTTCTTC.

This clone is a singleton in its sample. The chain recombines TRBV4-1 with TRBJ2-3, with 10 positions matching TRBD2. The germline V gene has CDR1 MGHRA and CDR2 YSYEKL. The CDR3 runs 16 residues. V shed 0 bases, J shed 7 bases, and the junction held 7 bases outside the gene matches. In DNA form, the CDR3 reads TGCGCCAGCAGCCAAGATCGAGCGGGGGGGCAGAATACGCAGTATTTT. Translated: CASSQDRAGGQNTQYF.

The chain uses TRBV5-1 and TRBJ1-2, with 9 bases fitting TRBD1. CDR1 SGHRS and CDR2 YFSETQ come from the germline V gene. V shed 0 bases and J 3 bases; nucleotides not matched to a gene: 6. This CDR3 region has 16 residues. The CDR3 bases are TGCGCCAGCAGCTTGGCCAAAGGGACAGGGCACTATGGCTACACCTTC. Translating gives CASSLAKGTGHYGYTF.